The 18 T cell receptor beta chains below were found in one sample sequenced in a study of blood T cell repertoires in COVID-19. The assay was immunoSEQ multiplex PCR, and TCRdb's table has in-frame clones only and misses some. In the table there are over 250,000 clones, around 90% of which are singletons. Sequenced: peripheral blood. Receptors originate from a man aged 45 to 65 with acute or convalescent COVID-19.

This clone was counted once. V is TRBV24-1 and J is TRBJ2-3; D uncertain. CDR3 length: 13 amino acids. The germline V gene has CDR1 KGHDR and CDR2 SFDVKD. CDR3 region: CDDTDGSTDTQYF. CDR3 DNA sequence: TGTGACGACACAGATGGATCCACAGATACGCAGTATTTT.

The chain employs TRBV19 and TRBJ1-2; D perhaps matches TRBD1 (5 bases). V shed 7 bases and J shed 2 bases, with 11 bases lying between them. This CDR3 is 13 amino acids long. In germline, CDR1 is LNHDA, CDR2 SQIVND (reference sequence). The CDR3 is CASTRAGNYGYTF. For the CDR3, the DNA is TGTGCCAGTACCAGAGCAGGGAACTATGGCTACACCTTC.

V gene TRBV6-6 combines with J gene TRBJ1-1; no clear D gene. In germline, CDR1 is MNHNY, CDR2 SVGAGI (reference sequence). The ends were cut back, 3 bases at V and 1 base at J, with 9 bases in the middle. The CDR3 sequence is 14 residues long. The CDR3 coding sequence is TGTGCCAGCAGTTATGTGATCAGGAACACTGAAGCTTTCTTT. Its translation is CASSYVIRNTEAFF.

The DNA of the CDR3 is TGTGCCAGCAGCCTCACAGGGAATGGAAACACCATATATTTT. It codes for CASSLTGNGNTIYF. The rearrangement links TRBV7-8 to TRBJ1-3; possibly TRBD1 for D (6 bases). The CDR3 has 14 amino acids. Germline-derived CDR1 and CDR2 are SGHVS and FQNEAQ. The V gene lost 5 bases and the J gene lost 3 bases, with 11 bases spanning the gap.

This chain joins TRBV29-1 and TRBJ2-7, with D perhaps matching TRBD1 (6 bases). The CDR3 is 13 amino acids. The V end lost 6 bases, the J end lost 5 bases, and 17 bases lay between the germline ends. The germline V gene has CDR1 SQVTM and CDR2 ANQGSEA. DNA for the CDR3: TGCAGCGTGGCACAGGGCGGCTGGGACGAGCAGTACTTC. It yields the protein CSVAQGGWDEQYF.

The CDR3 DNA is TGCGCCAGCAGCTCAGGTTATAGCAATCAGCCCCAGCATTTT. Translating it yields CASSSGYSNQPQHF. The chain is built from TRBV5-1 and TRBJ1-5; no definite D call. Germline CDR1 SGHRS, CDR2 YFSETQ. The CDR3 spans 14 residues. Trimming cost V 3 bases and J 0 bases, with 7 bases left between them.

The genes are TRBV7-3 and TRBJ2-5, with 8 bases fitting TRBD2. Looked up from germline, CDR1 is SGHTA and CDR2 is FQGTGA. V gave up 5 bases and J gave up 5 bases; unmatched junction bases: 10. CDR3 length: 15 amino acids. The CDR3 sequence is CASSPTGTRRETQYF. The CDR3 nucleotides are TGTGCCAGCAGCCCCACCGGGACTAGACGCGAGACCCAGTACTTC.

The rearrangement uses TRBV3-1 (or the pseudogene TRBV3-2) and TRBJ2-3; tentative D call: TRBD1 (5 bases). Germline V gene data show CDR1 as LGHDT and CDR2 as YNNKEL (reference sequence). Trimming left V 1 base short and J 0 bases short, with 14 bases between. The CDR3 runs to 17 residues. The CDR3 nucleotides read TGTGCCAGCAGCCAAGGGGGCGGTTACACTAGCACAGATACGCAGTATTTT. Translating it yields CASSQGGGYTSTDTQYF.

The chain links TRBV4-1 to TRBJ2-1; TRBD1 matches at 8 bases. The CDR3 has 14 amino acids. After removal of 6 bases from V and 3 bases from J, the junction contained 4 bases not matched to a gene. Germline lookup yields CDR1 MGHRA and CDR2 YSYEKL. In DNA, the CDR3 is TGCGCCAGCAGGCGGACAGGGAACTACAATGAGCAGTTCTTC. It is translated as CASRRTGNYNEQFF.

The chain links TRBV18 to TRBJ1-5; TRBD1 agrees at 7 bases. Germline lookup yields CDR1 KGHSH and CDR2 LQKENI. The CDR3 runs 15 residues. Trimming removed 6 bases from V and 0 bases from J; junction bases left unmatched: 5. This chain's CDR3 is CASSLQGYSNQPQHF. In nucleotides, the CDR3 is TGTGCCAGCTCCCTACAGGGGTATAGCAATCAGCCCCAGCATTTT.

V gene TRBV9 combines with J gene TRBJ1-6; no definite D call. V was shortened by 5 bases and J by 8 bases, with 11 bases between the two germline ends. Germline CDR1 SGDLS, CDR2 YYNGEE. CDR3 length equals 13 residues. DNA for the CDR3: TGTGCCAGCAGGGACGCGAGGGATTCACCCCTCCACTTT. Protein product: CASRDARDSPLHF. Full variable domain (remainder filled in from reference TRBV9 and TRBJ1-6): DSGVTQTPKHLITATGQRVTLRCSPRSGDLSVYWYQQSLDQGLQFLIQYYNGEERAKGNILERFSAQQFPDLHSELNLSSLELGDSALYFCASRDARDSPLHFGNGTRLTVT.

The V call is TRBV18, the J call TRBJ2-2; no clear D gene. CDR3 length: 13 amino acids. Germline V gene sequence: CDR1 KGHSH, CDR2 LQKENI. V lost 4 bases to trimming and J lost 3 bases, with 6 bases between them. CDR3 sequence reads: CASSQTDTGELFF. The CDR3 DNA is TGTGCCAGCTCACAAACAGACACCGGGGAGCTGTTTTTT.

The chain combines TRBV30 with TRBJ1-2, with D possibly TRBD1 on 6 matching bases. The CDR3 is 13 residues long. CDR1 and CDR2 (germline): GTSNPN, SVGIG (reference sequence). Trimming took 0 bases from V and 3 from J, leaving 8 bases between them. The CDR3 DNA reads TGTGCCTGGAGTGTACAGGGCCACTATGGCTACACCTTC. Protein: CAWSVQGHYGYTF.

V gene TRBV19 combines with J gene TRBJ2-7; 8 positions agree with TRBD1. From germline, CDR1 is LNHDA and CDR2 SQIVND (reference sequence). The CDR3 is 14 residues long. With V trimmed by 5 bases and J by 2 bases, 5 bases remained unmatched. This CDR3 is CASSVGQGPYEQYF. The CDR3 nucleotides are TGTGCCAGTAGTGTCGGACAGGGTCCCTACGAGCAGTACTTC.

The chain joins TRBV14 to TRBJ2-2; a weak D match, TRBD1 (5 bases). Germline V gene data show CDR1 as SGHDN and CDR2 as FVKESK. Trimming removed 5 bases at V and 4 bases at J, with 11 bases between. This CDR3 contains 14 residues. The chain's CDR3 is CASSSGFGTGELFF. The CDR3 nucleotides are TGTGCCAGCAGCTCAGGGTTTGGCACCGGGGAGCTGTTTTTT.

This clone occurred a few times. V gene TRBV9 combines with J gene TRBJ2-7; TRBD1 matches 9 bases. The CDR3 has 16 residues. In germline, CDR1 is SGDLS, CDR2 YYNGEE. V lost 3 bases and J lost 5; bases outside the gene matches: 12. The DNA of the CDR3 is TGTGCCAGCAGCGGGGGCCAAGGACAGGGGAGGGACGAGCAGTACTTC. This translates into CASSGGQGQGRDEQYF.

This clone was detected only once. The chain uses TRBV5-1 and TRBJ1-6; 11 positions match TRBD1. The germline V gene has CDR1 SGHRS and CDR2 YFSETQ. The J segment lost 8 bases and the V segment lost 3 bases, leaving 7 bases of the junction unmatched. CDR3 length: 16 amino acids. CDR3 protein: CASSWTGGQGDSPLHF. CDR3 nucleotides: TGCGCCAGCAGCTGGACAGGGGGACAGGGGGATTCACCCCTCCACTTT.

The chain couples TRBV2 to TRBJ2-3, with 10 bases fitting TRBD2. This CDR3 is built from 15 residues. In germline, CDR1 is SNHLY, CDR2 FYNNEI. V lost 4 bases to trimming and J lost 9 bases; unmatched junction nucleotides: 10. For the CDR3, the DNA is TGTGCCAGCAGTGGGGCTAGCGGGGGTACTGGCACGCAGTATTTT. This sequence encodes CASSGASGGTGTQYF.